This T cell receptor (beta chain) was retrieved from a study of T cell repertoires in cytomegalovirus infection. On the study more broadly: Matching HLA type and CMV infection were both indicated by public TCR beta signatures.

Trimming at V came to 6 bases and at J to 2 bases, leaving 8 bases not matched to a gene. The CDR3 is 16 residues long. CDR1 is SGHNT, CDR2 YYREEE, per germline (reference sequence). TCRdb re-analysed the reads in MiXCR, keeping a single row per CDR3 protein. Of 700,000 to 850,000 distinct CDR3 sequences listed, approximately 29% were seen once; the top ten hold roughly 12%. This clonotype was counted between two and nine times. The target antigen is unknown. The sequence came from a human donor in good health (CMV status not recorded). Some clones in this sample may be carry-over from other donors' samples. The input for sequencing was cultured CD8+ T cells from PBMCs, taken from culture after CMV antigen stimulation. The V and J genes are TRBV5-4 and TRBJ2-5; 12 nucleotides agree with TRBD2. CDR3 in amino acids: CASTRLAGDFQETQYF. The CDR3 DNA is TGTGCCAGCACCAGACTAGCGGGGGATTTTCAAGAGACCCAGTACTTC.